Presented here are 5 T cell receptor beta chains from one specimen sequenced in a study of OX40 agonist ivuxolimab in advanced cancers. The repertoire was sequenced with immunoSEQ multiplex PCR; TCRdb's copy has only in-frame clones and lacks some. Of more than 85,000 clones listed, roughly 85% are singletons. The sample in question was CD4+ or CD8+ T cells sorted from blood, obtained in a trial of the OX40 agonist ivuxolimab. The receptors were sampled from an adult with an advanced solid tumor such as melanoma, head and neck, liver or kidney cancer.

The chain couples TRBV4-3 to TRBJ2-2; D ambiguous. CDR1 is LGHNA and CDR2 is YSLEER in the germline V gene. V was shortened by 1 base and J by 2 bases, with 8 bases between the two germline ends. The CDR3 is 15 amino acids. The CDR3 is CASSQAFRNTGELFF. The DNA for the CDR3 is TGCGCCAGCAGCCAAGCTTTTCGAAACACCGGGGAGCTGTTTTTT.

V gene TRBV6-1 combines with J gene TRBJ1-4; tentative D call: TRBD1 (5 bases). The CDR3 is 14 amino acids. CDR1 and CDR2 (germline): MNHNS, SASEGT. The V gene lost 3 bases and the J gene lost 0 bases, with 5 bases spanning the gap. Written as DNA, the CDR3 is TGTGCCAGCAGTGAGACAGCAACTAATGAAAAACTGTTTTTT. Translated: CASSETATNEKLFF.

The rearrangement uses TRBV7-9 and TRBJ2-1; 13 bases are shared with TRBD2. The V gene's germline CDR1 is SEHNR and CDR2 FQNEAQ (reference sequence). V dropped 4 bases and J dropped 9; count of bases not matched to a gene: 6. This CDR3 comprises 15 residues. The CDR3 sequence: CASSSPGLAGLEQFF. The DNA for the CDR3 is TGTGCCAGCAGCTCCCCGGGACTAGCGGGGCTTGAGCAGTTCTTC.

This clone was detected once. The chain is built from TRBV7-2 and TRBJ2-1, with D hard to call. The V and J ends lost 1 base and 5 bases respectively, with 6 bases between them. The germline V gene has CDR1 SGHTA and CDR2 FQGNSA. CDR3 length equals 13 residues. Written as DNA, the CDR3 is TGTGCCAGCAGCTTAGGGCGCCACAATGAGCAGTTCTTC. Its protein product is CASSLGRHNEQFF.

The chain recombines TRBV7-9 with TRBJ1-1; unclear D gene. The germline V and J ends were trimmed by 3 bases and 0 bases, with 8 bases remaining between them. The CDR3 runs to 14 residues. Germline V lookup: CDR1 SEHNR, CDR2 FQNEAQ (reference sequence). The chain's CDR3 is CASSFDGMNTEAFF. In DNA, the CDR3 is TGTGCCAGCAGCTTTGATGGGATGAACACTGAAGCTTTCTTT.